These 7 T cell receptor beta chains were all obtained from the same sample, sequenced in a study. TCRdb re-analysed the 5' RACE reads in MiXCR, keeping a single row per CDR3 protein. The table shows about 7,000 distinct CDR3 sequences, with around 72% occurring only once. The sorted Tregs were CD4+CD25+CD127-/low cells. The sequenced sample was tumor-infiltrating Tregs sorted from the breast tumor. These receptors all come from a female donor with breast cancer.

The chain links TRBV7-2 to TRBJ1-1, with TRBD1 matching over 8 bases. In germline, CDR1 is SGHTA, CDR2 FQGNSA. The junction had 9 bases not matched to a gene; V was cut back by 7 bases and J by 5 bases. The length of the CDR3 is 14 residues. In DNA, the CDR3 is TGTGCCAGCACCCTGACAGGGGAGAGGACTGAAGCTTTCTTT. Amino acid sequence: CASTLTGERTEAFF.

The rearrangement joins TRBV5-1 to TRBJ2-2; possibly TRBD2 for D (6 bases). This CDR3 contains 14 residues. V was pared by 2 bases and J by 6 bases, with 11 bases between. Germline V lookup: CDR1 SGHRS, CDR2 YFSETQ. The CDR3 loop is CASSFRGTPGELFF. The DNA for the CDR3 is TGCGCCAGCAGCTTCCGCGGGACCCCCGGGGAGCTGTTTTTT. Full variable domain (missing parts from reference TRBV5-1 and TRBJ2-2): KAGVTQTPRYLIKTRGQQVTLSCSPISGHRSVSWYQQTPGQGLQFLFEYFSETQRNKGNFPGRFSGRQFSNSRSEMNVSTLELGDSALYLCASSFRGTPGELFFGEGSRLTVL.

There are a few counts of this clonotype. V and J are TRBV6-5 and TRBJ2-1; 7 bases match TRBD1. After removal of 5 bases from V and 5 bases from J, the junction contained 3 bases not matched to a gene. This CDR3 is built from 13 residues. In germline, CDR1 is MNHEY, CDR2 SVGAGI. In nucleotides, the CDR3 is TGTGCCAGCAGTAGAGACAGGGACAATGAGCAGTTCTTC. Amino acid sequence: CASSRDRDNEQFF.

The chain links TRBV9 to TRBJ2-3, with D possibly TRBD1 on 6 matching bases. The CDR3 length is 17 residues. Germline V gene sequence: CDR1 SGDLS, CDR2 YYNGEE. The germline V and J ends were trimmed by 4 bases and 0 bases, with 18 bases remaining between them. The CDR3 here is CASSYGTGTSSTDTQYF. CDR3 bases: TGTGCCAGCAGCTACGGAACCGGGACATCTAGCACAGATACGCAGTATTTT. The entire variable domain, with the rest obtained from reference TRBV9 and TRBJ2-3, is as follows: DSGVTQTPKHLITATGQRVTLRCSPRSGDLSVYWYQQSLDQGLQFLIQYYNGEERAKGNILERFSAQQFPDLHSELNLSSLELGDSALYFCASSYGTGTSSTDTQYFGPGTRLTVL.

The chain joins TRBV11-3 to TRBJ2-1; 8 nucleotides line up with TRBD2. The CDR3 sequence is 15 residues long. The germline CDR1 and CDR2 sequences are SGHNT and YENEEA. With 5 bases clipped from V and 4 bases from J, the junction kept 7 bases outside the gene matches. The CDR3 loop is CASSETSGSYNEQFF. The CDR3 DNA follows: TGTGCCAGCAGCGAAACTAGCGGCTCGTACAATGAGCAGTTCTTC.

DNA for the CDR3: TGTGCCAGCAGCTTTGACGGGGGGGCCACAGATACGCAGTATTTT. It specifies CASSFDGGATDTQYF. The J gene is TRBJ2-3, the V gene TRBV5-5; 8 bases are shared with TRBD2. Germline V gene data show CDR1 as SGHKS and CDR2 as YYEKEE (reference sequence). This CDR3 region has 15 residues. Trimming at V came to 2 bases and at J to 2 bases, leaving 4 bases not matched to a gene.

J is TRBJ1-5 and V is TRBV5-1; D might be TRBD1 (5 bases). The CDR3 contains 16 residues. The V gene lost 0 bases and the J gene lost 1 base, with 11 bases spanning the gap. CDR1 is SGHRS and CDR2 is YFSETQ in the germline V gene. The CDR3 DNA reads as TGCGCCAGCAGCTTGGGAGGGGCCGGGAGCAATCAGCCCCAGCATTTT. Its protein is CASSLGGAGSNQPQHF.